This T cell receptor (beta chain) was identified in a study of cytomegalovirus exposure and HLA in healthy donors (dated by TCRdb to about 2017). Background on the whole study: An earlier analysis of approximately 640 of the donors reported 250 to 300 Gb of sequence data and approximately 110 million unique TCR beta sequences from about 179 million T cells. An early release covering approximately 600 HLA-typed donors comprised about 320 gigabases of sequencing data and around 85 million unique TCR sequences. Among the roughly 400 genotyped donors, roughly 80% belonged to the genetic ancestry cluster associated with self-reported Caucasian donors. The study aimed to test whether cataloging public T cell receptors could reveal signatures of past pathogen exposure. The T cell repertoires of some 700 subjects were profiled by immunosequencing and related to cytomegalovirus serostatus. Along with the approximately 650-subject first cohort, a separate validation cohort of over a hundred different subjects was used. To predict cytomegalovirus infection status, the study brought together high-throughput TCR immunosequencing, statistical association of individual TCRs with disease status, and machine learning. A later analysis re-analyzed previously published TCR beta repertoires from roughly 690 donors and added high-resolution HLA genotyping to study TCR occurrence patterns. Rather than drawing on any new phenotypic data, the later analysis identified candidate immune exposures from TCR beta sequences and the way those sequences occurred across donors. An earlier analysis of some 600 of the donors applied high-throughput TCR beta sequencing to assess whether each TCR beta V gene segment acted as functional or pseudogenic. Donor age, sex, ethnicity and CMV serostatus were compiled together with the repertoire data. A later genetic analysis used genome-wide SNP genotypes for about 60% of the roughly 700 donors, treating that subset as a discovery cohort. Every repertoire in the discovery cohort had been generated on one and the same sequencing platform. Class I and class II HLA loci were covered by the typing at four-digit resolution. The number of typed donors differed by locus: roughly 629-640 for A, B, C, DRB1 and DQB1; some 500 for DQA1; 600 to 610 for DPA1; and about 450 for DPB1. Roughly five DR-DQ haplotypes were treated as single units for association and clustering because of strong linkage in the cohort. Among 300 to 450 genotyped donors of the cohort, an average of 235,054 unique TCR beta nucleotide sequences were sequenced per donor, approximately 20% of them non-productive. General findings and caveats noted by the study authors: According to a later analysis, TCR association rates differed among HLA loci, with DRB1 alleles showing the most associated TCRs and HLA-C alleles showing the fewest. A later analysis associated roughly 17,000 TCR beta sequences with specific HLA alleles at a false discovery rate of 0.05. Because some donors lacked HLA typing at each locus, the association tests relied only on the typed subset. The presence/absence analyses assumed that sequencing depth was roughly uniform across donors, and that assumption may not be true. A further reported finding was that TCR beta sequences accurately predicted the HLA-A and HLA-B alleles for most subjects in the first cohort. According to the authors, the approach could potentially be generalized to other disease states and immunological phenotypes. This cohort had only TCR beta chains sequenced, and the lack of alpha or paired-chain data limited which features could be detected. When HLA alleles, especially DR and DQ, strongly co-occurred, attributing TCR associations to individual alleles was difficult. The study gave a list of 150 to 200 TCR beta chains associated with cytomegalovirus. For the cohort, immune exposure information was limited to CMV serostatus. Because counts were too low, about 15 rarely observed V segments, including chromosome 9 orphons, were left out of the earlier analysis of 587 of the donors. Correlated functional status among segregating V segments might be attributable to linkage disequilibrium, but an unknown experimental factor could not be ruled out. A cluster of highly shared sequence variants was judged likely to represent a technical artifact of the sequencing pipeline. Compared with the approximately 600-donor mean, donors in an Asian-associated ancestry cluster had fewer N-insertions in productive TCRs, according to a later genetic analysis. Because the 87-base-pair reads could not distinguish some IMGT-functional V segments, including TRBV6-2 and TRBV6-3, those segments were excluded. V-gene and J-gene trimming of TCR beta chains was associated with a missense DCLRE1C variant in a later genetic analysis, and the association was replicated in an independent cohort. According to a later analysis, parvovirus B19, influenza, CMV and Epstein-Barr virus appeared linked to several top co-occurrence clusters. According to a later analysis, most CMV-associated TCR beta chains appeared to be HLA-restricted, and the HLA associations seemed to be driven largely by CMV exposure. In both the original and validation cohorts, the classifier was reported to diagnose cytomegalovirus status with high specificity and sensitivity. In an earlier analysis of 450 to 750 of the donors, most TCR beta V segments appeared in productive rearrangements about 87% or about 30% of the time, broadly matching IMGT annotations. Across donors, most TCR sequences were observed very rarely, whereas some public TCRs were present in many individuals. In a later analysis, HLA-associated TCR beta chains were found to be more clonally expanded and to have lower generation probabilities than equally common non-associated chains. Three of the identified cytomegalovirus-associated TCR beta chains were confirmed in vitro to be specific for cytomegalovirus antigens.

For this clone: The antigen it binds to is not known.

The cohort consisted of 666 healthy bone marrow donors. At the time of sampling, every cohort member was nominally healthy, though immune exposures that went unrecorded were likely present. The donor tested CMV seronegative and was one of the 352 seronegative cohort members. A peripheral blood sample was collected from each donor, and TCR beta sequencing was performed on peripheral blood mononuclear cells. The Qiagen DNeasy Blood Extraction Kit was used to extract genomic DNA from the blood cell samples. V is pared back by 0 bases and J by 0 bases, with 9 bases lying between the germline termini. Counted from cysteine to phenylalanine, this CDR3 has 15 amino acids. Of the read, only the CDR3 DNA is kept; its 45 bases are in frame from base 1. CDR1 and CDR2, per the germline V gene (reference sequence), are SGHNT and YYREEE. Library construction relied on the immunoSEQ multiplex PCR assay. For the multiplex PCR, a mixture combining 60 forward primers for TCR Vbeta segments and 13 reverse primers for TCR Jbeta segments was used. Amplification of the CDR3 region of rearranged TCR beta genes was performed with a multiplex PCR assay on genomic DNA. On the Illumina HiSeq System, the amplified TCR beta libraries were sequenced as 87-base-pair reads. From the authors' description of their analysis: A later analysis tallied roughly 78 million unique TCR beta chains across the 666 repertoires, and approximately 9.9 million of those chains were shared by two or more donors. A nearest-neighbor algorithm error-corrected the raw reads and collapsed the reads into unique sequences, merging closely related sequences to remove PCR and sequencing errors. To assign V, D and J gene segments, CDR3 sequences were aligned to IMGT reference sequences. For a sequence to be retained, at least a six-nucleotide match to both a V gene segment and a J gene segment was required. Rearrangements were classified as productive when the CDR3 lacked stop codons and remained in frame with V and J, and all other rearrangements were classified as non-productive. CDR3 was defined according to IMGT convention as the region running from the second conserved V-encoded cysteine to the conserved J-encoded phenylalanine. In an earlier analysis of roughly 610 of the donors, sequences lacking an unambiguous match to a single V gene segment were excluded. In an earlier analysis of 587 of the donors, V segments were called functional above 56.7% productive rearrangements and were called segregating when the between-donor standard deviation exceeded 5%. A statistical classification framework was developed to diagnose cytomegalovirus status using the catalog of TCR beta chain sequences. A later analysis assigned V and J genes by comparing TCR nucleotide sequences with IMGT/GENE-DB human TR gene sequences. Using the TCRdist pipeline, a later analysis assigned CDR3 sequences along with most-parsimonious VDJ recombination scenarios. In a later analysis, each TCR beta chain was defined by its CDR3 amino acid sequence together with its V-gene family, and reads lacking a unique V-gene family were excluded. To address suspected cross-contamination and a sequencing artifact, a later analysis removed over 500 highly shared, low-generation-probability nucleotide sequences. In a later analysis, a clonal expansion index was calculated for each public chain from normalized within-repertoire ranks of inferred template counts. Generation probabilities in a later analysis came from a VDJ recombination model fitted to out-of-frame rearrangements, and those results were checked against IGoR. A later analysis scored TCR-TCR, TCR-HLA and TCR-CMV co-occurrence with hypergeometric tests, applying a repertoire-size bias correction to TCR pairs. In a later analysis, false discovery rates were estimated by permuting HLA or CMV assignments 20 times. In a later analysis, co-occurring TCRs were grouped with DBSCAN, and TCRdist sequence similarity was added when clustering was performed within HLA-allele-positive subsets. Repertoires with fewer than 30,000 or more than 120,000 public chains were left out of co-occurrence clustering, as were about five repertoires with anomalous nucleotide sharing. Held by TCRdb, this immuneACCESS table contains in-frame sequences only and omits some clones. Under half of the omission traces to an unresolved V gene where checked; the cause of the rest is unknown. V and J calls and clone size are as listed in that table; D and trimming were resolved from the DNA. This sample's listing comprises 70,000 or so clones. The ten largest clones capture 2.5% to 3% of the sample.

This sequence was found in a man between 40 and 49 years old in good health and CMV-seronegative. Sequenced sample: PBMCs. This receptor chain uses TRBV5-4 and TRBJ1-1, with no D gene named confidently. The nucleotides are TGTGCCAGCAGCTTGGCGGGATTCATGAACACTGAAGCTTTCTTT. It codes for CASSLAGFMNTEAFF.